This entry lists 20 T cell receptor beta chains sequenced from one sample in a study of T cell repertoires in cytomegalovirus infection. From the reads, TCRdb called clonotypes with MiXCR, one entry per CDR3 protein. The sample lists about 51,000 distinct CDR3 sequences, about a fifth occurring once. Their recognized antigens are unknown. Sequenced material: CD8+ T cells from cultured PBMCs, taken from culture after CMV antigen stimulation. Every receptor here comes from a human donor in good health (CMV status not recorded). Some clones in this sample may be carry-over from other donors' samples.

The V gene is TRBV7-2, the J gene TRBJ2-7; D might be TRBD1 (7 bases). V lost 4 bases, J lost 2 bases, and 15 bases lay in between. Per the germline V gene, CDR1 is SGHTA and CDR2 is FQGNSA. The CDR3 consists of 15 residues. The CDR3 here is CASSSGGPTPYEQYF. CDR3 DNA sequence: TGTGCCAGCAGCTCAGGGGGGCCTACACCCTACGAGCAGTACTTC.

The chain combines TRBV11-1 with TRBJ1-1; D unresolved. The CDR3 is 13 residues long. With 2 bases removed from V and 0 bases from J, the gap between germline ends came to 4 bases. Germline lookup yields CDR1 SGHAT and CDR2 FQDESV (reference sequence). CDR3 nucleotides: TGTGCCAGCAGCTTATGGTTGAACACTGAAGCTTTCTTT. Translating it yields CASSLWLNTEAFF.

This clonotype was recorded a few times. J is TRBJ2-7 and V is TRBV3-1; 10 bases agree with TRBD2. Germline V lookup: CDR1 LGHDT, CDR2 YNNKEL (reference sequence). The ends lost 2 bases at V and 2 bases at J; junction bases unmatched: 9. This CDR3 comprises 17 residues. In DNA, the CDR3 is TGTGCCAGCAGCCAACCCACGCTAGCGGGAGTGACCTACGAGCAGTACTTC. This codes for CASSQPTLAGVTYEQYF.

This chain links TRBV12-3 or TRBV12-4 with TRBJ1-1, with TRBD1 matching 7 bases. V trimming: 6 bases; J trimming: 5 bases; junction bases outside the gene matches: 6. This CDR3 is 13 amino acids long. The CDR3 loop is CASSYSGGTEAFF. The DNA for the CDR3 is TGTGCCAGCAGCTACTCAGGGGGAACTGAAGCTTTCTTT.

This chain joins TRBV7-2 and TRBJ2-3; 9 bases agree with TRBD1. The CDR3 is 15 residues long. Germline CDR1 is SGHTA and CDR2 is FQGNSA. Trimming cost V 5 bases and J 3 bases; bases outside gene matches: 6. CDR3 residues: CASSRTGAVTDTQYF. CDR3 DNA sequence: TGTGCCAGCAGCCGGACAGGGGCGGTAACAGATACGCAGTATTTT.

This clonotype was counted ten times or more. The chain uses TRBV6-5 and TRBJ1-1, with D hard to call. CDR3 size: 14 residues. Deletions cut 2 bases from V and 1 base from J, with 8 bases between. Germline lookup yields CDR1 MNHEY and CDR2 SVGAGI. This CDR3 reads CASSYEGQNTEAFF. CDR3 nucleotides: TGTGCCAGCAGTTACGAGGGCCAGAACACTGAAGCTTTCTTT.

The chain carries TRBV29-1 and TRBJ1-2, with D possibly TRBD1 on 6 matching bases. From germline, CDR1 is SQVTM and CDR2 ANQGSEA. The CDR3 is 15 amino acids. Trimming shortened V by 1 base and J by 3 bases, and 15 bases separated the two germline ends. CDR3 sequence (DNA): TGCAGCGTTGAAGTTACAGGGCGGGAGGACTATGGCTACACCTTC. Protein product: CSVEVTGREDYGYTF.

This clonotype has a count of ten or more. The chain carries TRBV7-8 and TRBJ2-3; 9 bases are shared with TRBD1. With V trimmed by 1 base and J by 5 bases, 7 bases remained unmatched. From germline, CDR1 is SGHVS and CDR2 FQNEAQ. This CDR3 is built from 16 residues. As DNA, the CDR3 is TGTGCCAGCAGCTTAGGCTCGTCGACAGGGGGAGATACGCAGTATTTT. Translated: CASSLGSSTGGDTQYF.

A few counts support this clonotype. The V gene is TRBV7-8, the J gene TRBJ2-1, with D perhaps matching TRBD1 (6 bases). V was shortened by 5 bases and J by 8 bases, with 10 bases between the two germline ends. Germline V gives CDR1 SGHVS, CDR2 FQNEAQ. The CDR3 totals 12 residues. DNA of the CDR3: TGTGCCAGCAGCCGGACAGCGGATGAGCAGTTCTTC. Encoded protein: CASSRTADEQFF.

This clonotype was recorded a few times. The CDR3 protein is CTLGGGNSPLHF. DNA of the CDR3: TGCACCCTGGGAGGGGGTAATTCACCCCTCCACTTT. This sequence joins TRBV29-1 and TRBJ1-6; D might be TRBD1 (6 bases). The CDR3 covers 12 residues. CDR1 and CDR2 from the germline V gene are SQVTM and ANQGSEA.

V gene TRBV11-2 combines with J gene TRBJ1-3; 7 bases are a match to TRBD1. The V gene's germline CDR1 is SGHAT and CDR2 FQNNGV. V lost 5 bases, J lost 0 bases, and 4 bases stayed unmatched. This CDR3 is built from 15 residues. In nucleotides, the CDR3 is TGTGCCAGCAGCGGGACAGTCCGCTCTGGAAACACCATATATTTT. Amino acid sequence: CASSGTVRSGNTIYF. Full variable domain (outside the CDR3, taken from reference TRBV11-2 and TRBJ1-3): EAGVAQSPRYKIIEKRQSVAFWCNPISGHATLYWYQQILGQGPKLLIQFQNNGVVDDSQLPKDRFSAERLKGVDSTLKIQPAKLEDSAVYLCASSGTVRSGNTIYFGEGSWLTVV.

This clonotype was counted a few times. The rearrangement links TRBV4-2 to TRBJ1-6, with unresolved D. V was cut by 3 bases and J by 7 bases, with 16 bases left in between. Germline V lookup: CDR1 LGHNA, CDR2 YNFKEQ. The CDR3 loop spans 16 amino acids. The CDR3 here is CASSQEAAKFNSPLHF. The CDR3 DNA follows: TGTGCCAGCAGCCAGGAGGCAGCGAAATTCAATTCACCCCTCCACTTT.

The chain couples TRBV7-6 to TRBJ2-1; 12 nucleotides align to TRBD2. V lost 4 bases to trimming and J lost 10 bases; unmatched junction nucleotides: 29. Per the germline V gene, CDR1 is SGHVS and CDR2 is FNYEAQ. This CDR3 is 22 amino acids long. The CDR3 DNA reads TGTGCCAGCAGCTCACCCTCCCTCCCCGGGCTAGCGGGAGGGCCGCAGCGTGGAGAGCAGTTCTTC. It translates to CASSSPSLPGLAGGPQRGEQFF.

The CDR3 DNA reads as TGTGCCAGCGCCCCAGAGTCCCACGAGCAGTACTTC. This gives the protein CASAPESHEQYF. The V and J genes are TRBV11-2 and TRBJ2-7; D not certain. The germline V gene encodes CDR1 SGHAT and CDR2 FQNNGV. The V end lost 8 bases, the J end lost 5 bases, and 13 bases lay between the germline ends. CDR3 size: 12 residues.

This clonotype was observed a few times. The rearrangement joins TRBV18 to TRBJ2-3, with TRBD2 identical over 8 bases. Per germline, CDR1 KGHSH and CDR2 LQKENI. The V and J ends lost 8 bases and 1 base, in that order; junction bases with no gene match: 8. The CDR3 is made up of 15 amino acids. This CDR3 is CASTLSGSGTDTQYF. In DNA, the CDR3 is TGTGCCAGCACTTTGAGCGGGAGCGGCACAGATACGCAGTATTTT.

The gene calls are TRBV7-2 and TRBJ1-2, with TRBD1 identical over 7 bases. The trim removed 5 bases at V and 4 bases at J, leaving 4 bases unmatched. The germline V gene has CDR1 SGHTA and CDR2 FQGNSA. This CDR3 contains 13 residues. CDR3 in amino acids: CASSEGTAYGYTF. CDR3 DNA sequence: TGTGCCAGCAGCGAGGGGACAGCCTATGGCTACACCTTC.

This clonotype has only a few counts. The gene calls are TRBV28 and TRBJ2-3; TRBD1 might be the D (5 bases). With 3 bases removed from V and 4 bases from J, the gap between germline ends came to 14 bases. There are 15 residues in the CDR3. Germline CDR1 is MDHEN and CDR2 is SYDVKM. CDR3 sequence reads: CASSFGKGLADTQYF. CDR3 nucleotides: TGTGCCAGCAGTTTTGGTAAGGGGCTCGCAGATACGCAGTATTTT.

This sequence joins TRBV7-8 and TRBJ2-1; 12 bases align to TRBD2. The CDR3 is 17 amino acids. V was pared by 5 bases and J by 6 bases, with 11 bases of the junction left unmatched. The V gene's germline CDR1 is SGHVS and CDR2 FQNEAQ. The CDR3 spells CASSPRIPGLAGNEQFF. The DNA for the CDR3 is TGTGCCAGCAGCCCGAGAATCCCGGGACTAGCGGGCAATGAGCAGTTCTTC.

The chain couples TRBV27 to TRBJ1-2, with unresolved D. The V and J ends lost 2 bases and 8 bases respectively, with 15 bases between them. The CDR3 has 14 amino acids. The germline V gene has CDR1 MNHEY and CDR2 SMNVEV (reference sequence). CDR3 sequence reads: CASSLREAGGGYTF. Here the CDR3 DNA reads TGTGCCAGCAGTTTAAGGGAGGCAGGAGGAGGCTACACCTTC.

This clonotype was detected only a few times. Here the CDR3 reads CASTPPGGGSSYEQYF. CDR3 DNA sequence: TGTGCCAGCACCCCGCCTGGGGGCGGGAGCTCCTACGAGCAGTACTTC. The chain is built from TRBV28 and TRBJ2-7; a possible D gene is TRBD2 (7 bases). Germline V CDR1 and CDR2: MDHEN, SYDVKM. Trimming took 7 bases from V and 0 from J, leaving 19 bases between them. The length of the CDR3 is 16 residues.